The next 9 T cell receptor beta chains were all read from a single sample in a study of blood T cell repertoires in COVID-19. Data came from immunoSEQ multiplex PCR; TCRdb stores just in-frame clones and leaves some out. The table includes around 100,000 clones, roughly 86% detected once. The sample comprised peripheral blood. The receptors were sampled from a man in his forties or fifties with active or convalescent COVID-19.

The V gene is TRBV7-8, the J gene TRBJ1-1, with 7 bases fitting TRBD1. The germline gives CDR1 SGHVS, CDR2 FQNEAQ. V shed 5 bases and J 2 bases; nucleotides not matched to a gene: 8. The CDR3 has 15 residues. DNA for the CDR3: TGTGCCAGCAGCCTATACGGGACAGTCAACACTGAAGCTTTCTTT. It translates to CASSLYGTVNTEAFF.

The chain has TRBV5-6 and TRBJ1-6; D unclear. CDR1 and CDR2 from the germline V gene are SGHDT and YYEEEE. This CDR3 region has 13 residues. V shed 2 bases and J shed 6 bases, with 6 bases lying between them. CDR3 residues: CASSFSVNSPLHF. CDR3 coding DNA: TGTGCCAGCAGCTTTTCGGTTAATTCACCCCTCCACTTT.

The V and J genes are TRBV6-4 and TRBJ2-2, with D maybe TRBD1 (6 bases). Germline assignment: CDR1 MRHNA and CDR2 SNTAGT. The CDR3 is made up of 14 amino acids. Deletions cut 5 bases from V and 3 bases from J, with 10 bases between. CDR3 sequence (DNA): TGTGCCAGCAGTTTCGGGACACACACCGGGGAGCTGTTTTTT. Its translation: CASSFGTHTGELFF.

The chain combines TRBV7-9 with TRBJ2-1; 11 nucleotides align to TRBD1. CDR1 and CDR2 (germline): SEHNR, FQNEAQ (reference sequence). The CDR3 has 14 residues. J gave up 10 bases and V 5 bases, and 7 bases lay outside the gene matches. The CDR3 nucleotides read TGTGCCAGCAGCACCGGGACAGGGGGAGAGGAGCAGTTCTTC. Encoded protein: CASSTGTGGEEQFF.

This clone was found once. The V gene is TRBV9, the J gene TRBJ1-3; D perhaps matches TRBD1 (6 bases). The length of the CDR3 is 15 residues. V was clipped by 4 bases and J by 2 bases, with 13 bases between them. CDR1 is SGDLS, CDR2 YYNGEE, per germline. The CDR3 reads CASSPKSGAGNTIYF. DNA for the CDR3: TGTGCCAGCAGCCCAAAATCAGGGGCTGGAAACACCATATATTTT.

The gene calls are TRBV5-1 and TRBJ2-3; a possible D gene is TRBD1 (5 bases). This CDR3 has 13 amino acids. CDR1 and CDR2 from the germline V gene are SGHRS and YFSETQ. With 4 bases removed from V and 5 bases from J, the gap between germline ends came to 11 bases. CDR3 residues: CASSRGMEDTQYF. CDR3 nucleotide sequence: TGCGCCAGCAGCAGGGGAATGGAAGATACGCAGTATTTT.

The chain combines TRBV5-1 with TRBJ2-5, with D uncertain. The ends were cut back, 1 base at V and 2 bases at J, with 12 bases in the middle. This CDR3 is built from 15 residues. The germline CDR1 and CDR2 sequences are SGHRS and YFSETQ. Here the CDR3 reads CASSLTNRIQETQYF. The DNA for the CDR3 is TGCGCCAGCAGCTTGACGAACAGAATTCAAGAGACCCAGTACTTC. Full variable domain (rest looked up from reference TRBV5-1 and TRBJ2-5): KAGVTQTPRYLIKTRGQQVTLSCSPISGHRSVSWYQQTPGQGLQFLFEYFSETQRNKGNFPGRFSGRQFSNSRSEMNVSTLELGDSALYLCASSLTNRIQETQYFGPGTRLLVL.

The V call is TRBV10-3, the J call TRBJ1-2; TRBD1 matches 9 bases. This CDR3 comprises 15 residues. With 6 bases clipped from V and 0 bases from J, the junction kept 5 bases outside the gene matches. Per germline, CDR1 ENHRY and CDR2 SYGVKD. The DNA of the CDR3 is TGTGCCATCAGGGACAGGGGTATAGCTAACTATGGCTACACCTTC. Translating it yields CAIRDRGIANYGYTF.

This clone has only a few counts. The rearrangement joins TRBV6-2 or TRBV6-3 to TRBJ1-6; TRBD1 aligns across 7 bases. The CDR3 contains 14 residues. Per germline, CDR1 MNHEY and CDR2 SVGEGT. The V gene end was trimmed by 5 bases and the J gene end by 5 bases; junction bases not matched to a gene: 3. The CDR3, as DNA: TGTGCCAGCAGTCTACAGGGGAATAATTCACCCCTCCACTTT. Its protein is CASSLQGNNSPLHF.